This TCR beta chain came from a study of blood T cell repertoires in COVID-19. Clones were sequenced by immunoSEQ multiplex PCR, and TCRdb holds only the in-frame ones, with some missing. The sample records 400,000 or so clones, approximately 88% being singletons. Trimming removed 6 bases from V and 1 base from J; junction bases left unmatched: 5. This CDR3 has 15 amino acids. Germline V lookup: CDR1 SNHLY, CDR2 FYNNEI. This clone appeared a single time. Input material: PBMCs or T cells enriched from blood (not recorded which). This TCR came from a woman in her thirties or forties with acute COVID-19. The J gene is TRBJ2-5, the V gene TRBV2, with 10 bases matching TRBD2. Here the CDR3 reads CASRELAGGQETQYF. As DNA, the CDR3 is TGTGCCAGCAGGGAATTAGCGGGGGGCCAAGAGACCCAGTACTTC.